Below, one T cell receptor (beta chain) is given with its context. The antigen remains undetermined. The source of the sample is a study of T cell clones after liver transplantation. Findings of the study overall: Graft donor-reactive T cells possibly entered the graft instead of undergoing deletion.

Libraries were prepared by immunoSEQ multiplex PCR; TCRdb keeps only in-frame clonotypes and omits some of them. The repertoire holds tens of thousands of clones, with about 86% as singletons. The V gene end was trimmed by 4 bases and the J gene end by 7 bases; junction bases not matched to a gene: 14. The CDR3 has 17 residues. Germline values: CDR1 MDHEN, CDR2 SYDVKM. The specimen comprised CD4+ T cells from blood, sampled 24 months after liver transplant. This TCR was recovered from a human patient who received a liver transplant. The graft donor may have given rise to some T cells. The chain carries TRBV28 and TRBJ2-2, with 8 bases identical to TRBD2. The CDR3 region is CASSSRTSGRSGGELFF. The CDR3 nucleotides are TGTGCCAGCAGTTCAAGAACTAGCGGACGTTCGGGCGGGGAGCTGTTTTTT.